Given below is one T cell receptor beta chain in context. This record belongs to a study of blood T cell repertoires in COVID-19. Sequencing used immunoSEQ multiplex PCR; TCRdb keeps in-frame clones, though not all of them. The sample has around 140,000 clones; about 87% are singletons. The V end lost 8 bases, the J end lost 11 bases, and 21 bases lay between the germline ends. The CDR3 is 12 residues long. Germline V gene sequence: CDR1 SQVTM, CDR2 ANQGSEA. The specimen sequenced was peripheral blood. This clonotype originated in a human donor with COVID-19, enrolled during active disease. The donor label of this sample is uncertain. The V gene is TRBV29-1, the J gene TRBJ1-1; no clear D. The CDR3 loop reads CSFDFQESEAFF. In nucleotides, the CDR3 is TGCAGCTTCGACTTTCAAGAGAGTGAGGCTTTCTTT.